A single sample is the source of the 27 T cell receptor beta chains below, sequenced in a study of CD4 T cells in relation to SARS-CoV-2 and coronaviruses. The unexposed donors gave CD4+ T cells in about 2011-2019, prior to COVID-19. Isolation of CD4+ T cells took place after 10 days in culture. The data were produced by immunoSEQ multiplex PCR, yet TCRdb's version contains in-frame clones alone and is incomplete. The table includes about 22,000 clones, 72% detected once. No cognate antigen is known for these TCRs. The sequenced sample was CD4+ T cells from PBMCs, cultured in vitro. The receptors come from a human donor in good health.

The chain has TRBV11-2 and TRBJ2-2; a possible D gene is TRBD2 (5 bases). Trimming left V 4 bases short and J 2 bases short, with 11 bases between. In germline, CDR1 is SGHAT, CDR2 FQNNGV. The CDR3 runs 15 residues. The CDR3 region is CASSYGNQNTGELFF. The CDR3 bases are TGTGCCAGCAGCTACGGGAACCAAAACACCGGGGAGCTGTTTTTT.

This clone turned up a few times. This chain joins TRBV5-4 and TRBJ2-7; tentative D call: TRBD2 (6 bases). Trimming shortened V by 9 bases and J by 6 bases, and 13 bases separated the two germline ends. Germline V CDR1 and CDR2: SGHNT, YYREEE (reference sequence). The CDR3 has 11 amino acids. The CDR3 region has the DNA TGTGCCACGGGAGACTACAGCGAGCAGTACTTC. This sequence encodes CATGDYSEQYF.

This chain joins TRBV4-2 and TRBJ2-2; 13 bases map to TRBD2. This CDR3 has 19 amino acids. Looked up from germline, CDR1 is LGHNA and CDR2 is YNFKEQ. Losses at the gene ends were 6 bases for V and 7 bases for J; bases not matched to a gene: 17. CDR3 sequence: CASSLRTSGSLVADGELFF. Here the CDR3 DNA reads TGTGCCAGCAGTCTTAGGACTAGCGGGAGTTTAGTCGCTGACGGGGAGCTGTTTTTT.

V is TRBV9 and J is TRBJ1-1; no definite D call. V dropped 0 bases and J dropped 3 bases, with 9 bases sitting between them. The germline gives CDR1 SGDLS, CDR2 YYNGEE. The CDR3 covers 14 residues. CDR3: CASSVVSQDTEAFF. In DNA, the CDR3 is TGTGCCAGCAGCGTAGTGTCCCAAGACACTGAAGCTTTCTTT.

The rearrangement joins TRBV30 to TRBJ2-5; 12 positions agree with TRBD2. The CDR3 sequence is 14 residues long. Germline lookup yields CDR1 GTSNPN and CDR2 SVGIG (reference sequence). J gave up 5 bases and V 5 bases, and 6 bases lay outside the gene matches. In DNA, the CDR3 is TGTGCCTGGGAGACTAGCGGGAGTGGGGAGACCCAGTACTTC. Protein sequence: CAWETSGSGETQYF.

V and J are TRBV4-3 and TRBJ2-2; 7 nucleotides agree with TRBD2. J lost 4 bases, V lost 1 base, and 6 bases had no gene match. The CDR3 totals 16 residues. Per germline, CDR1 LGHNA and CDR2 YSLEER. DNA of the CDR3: TGCGCCAGCAGCCAAGGGGGAGGGTCGGTCACCGGGGAGCTGTTTTTT. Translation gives CASSQGGGSVTGELFF.

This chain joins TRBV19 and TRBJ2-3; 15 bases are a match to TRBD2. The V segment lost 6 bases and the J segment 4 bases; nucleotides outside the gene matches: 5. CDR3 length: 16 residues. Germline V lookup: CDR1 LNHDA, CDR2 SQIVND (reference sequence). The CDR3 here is CASSRTSGGAADTQYF. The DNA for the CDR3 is TGTGCCAGTAGCCGGACTAGCGGGGGGGCCGCAGATACGCAGTATTTT.

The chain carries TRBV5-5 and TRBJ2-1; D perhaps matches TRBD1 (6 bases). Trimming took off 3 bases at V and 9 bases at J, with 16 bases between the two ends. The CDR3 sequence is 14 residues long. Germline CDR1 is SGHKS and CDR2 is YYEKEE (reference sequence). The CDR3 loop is CASSSFVQGGEQFF. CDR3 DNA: TGTGCCAGCAGCTCCTTCGTACAGGGTGGTGAGCAGTTCTTC.

The DNA of the CDR3 is TGCGCCAGCAGCCAGATAGACAGGGACAATGGCTACACCTTC. This sequence encodes CASSQIDRDNGYTF. V and J are TRBV5-1 and TRBJ1-2, with TRBD1 matching 7 bases. Trimming took 4 bases from V and 6 from J; bases not matched to a gene: 9. This CDR3 has 14 residues. Germline V CDR1 and CDR2: SGHRS, YFSETQ.

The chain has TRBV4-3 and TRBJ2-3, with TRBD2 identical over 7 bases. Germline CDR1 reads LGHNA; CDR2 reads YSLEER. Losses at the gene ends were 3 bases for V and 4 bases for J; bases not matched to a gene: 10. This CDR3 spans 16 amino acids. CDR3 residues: CASSQAAAGQADTQYF. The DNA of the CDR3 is TGCGCCAGCAGCCAGGCCGCAGCGGGGCAGGCAGATACGCAGTATTTT.

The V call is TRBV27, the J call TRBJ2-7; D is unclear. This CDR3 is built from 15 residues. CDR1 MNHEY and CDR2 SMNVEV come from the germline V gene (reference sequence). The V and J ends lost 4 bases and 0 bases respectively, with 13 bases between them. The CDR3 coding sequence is TGTGCCAGCAGTTCCGTTCGGGTACGCTCCTACGAGCAGTACTTC. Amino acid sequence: CASSSVRVRSYEQYF.

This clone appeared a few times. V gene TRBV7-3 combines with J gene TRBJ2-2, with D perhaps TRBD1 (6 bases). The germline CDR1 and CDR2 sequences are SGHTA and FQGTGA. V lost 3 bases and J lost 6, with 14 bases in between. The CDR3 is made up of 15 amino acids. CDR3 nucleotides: TGTGCCAGCAGCTTTGACAGGCTGGGGGCCGGGGAGCTGTTTTTT. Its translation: CASSFDRLGAGELFF.

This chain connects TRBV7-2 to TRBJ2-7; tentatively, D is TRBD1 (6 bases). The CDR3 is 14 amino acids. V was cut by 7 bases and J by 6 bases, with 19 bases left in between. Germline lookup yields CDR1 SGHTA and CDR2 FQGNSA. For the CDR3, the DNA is TGTGCCAGCATGCCGACAGGCCCCACCTCCGAGCAGTACTTC. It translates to CASMPTGPTSEQYF.

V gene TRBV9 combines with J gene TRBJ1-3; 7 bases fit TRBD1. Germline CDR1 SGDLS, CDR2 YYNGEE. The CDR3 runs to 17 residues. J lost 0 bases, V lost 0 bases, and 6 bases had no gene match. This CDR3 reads CASSVGAGGGSGNTIYF. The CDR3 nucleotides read TGTGCCAGCAGCGTAGGAGCAGGGGGTGGCTCTGGAAACACCATATATTTT.

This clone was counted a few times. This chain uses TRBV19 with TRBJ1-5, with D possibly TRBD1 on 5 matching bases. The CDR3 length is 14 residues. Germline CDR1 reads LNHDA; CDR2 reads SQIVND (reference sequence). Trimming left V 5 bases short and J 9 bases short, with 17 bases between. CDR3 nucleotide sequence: TGTGCCAGTAGTCCACCCCTGACAGTTACGCCCCAGCATTTT. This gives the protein CASSPPLTVTPQHF.

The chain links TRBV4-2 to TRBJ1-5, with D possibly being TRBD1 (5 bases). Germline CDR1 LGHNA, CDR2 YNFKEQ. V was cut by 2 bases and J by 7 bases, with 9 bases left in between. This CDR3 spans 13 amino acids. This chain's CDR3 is CASSQFRDQPQHF. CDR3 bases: TGTGCCAGCAGCCAATTCAGGGACCAGCCCCAGCATTTT.

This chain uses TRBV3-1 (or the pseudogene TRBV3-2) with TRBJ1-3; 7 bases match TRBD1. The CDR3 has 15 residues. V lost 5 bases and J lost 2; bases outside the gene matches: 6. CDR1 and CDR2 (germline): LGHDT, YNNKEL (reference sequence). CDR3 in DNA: TGTGCCAGCAGCATGGGACAGCTTCCTGGAAACACCATATATTTT. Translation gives CASSMGQLPGNTIYF.

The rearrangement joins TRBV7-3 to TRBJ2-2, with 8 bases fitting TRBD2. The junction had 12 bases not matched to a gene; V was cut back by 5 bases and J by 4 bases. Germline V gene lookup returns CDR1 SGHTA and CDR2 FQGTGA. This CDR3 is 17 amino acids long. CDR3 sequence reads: CASSPSLSGSLTGELFF. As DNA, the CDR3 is TGTGCCAGCAGCCCCAGCCTCAGCGGGAGCCTCACCGGGGAGCTGTTTTTT. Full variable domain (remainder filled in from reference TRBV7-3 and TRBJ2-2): GAGVSQTPSNKVTEKGKYVELRCDPISGHTALYWYRQSLGQGPEFLIYFQGTGAADDSGLPNDRFFAVRPEGSVSTLKIQRTERGDSAVYLCASSPSLSGSLTGELFFGEGSRLTVL.

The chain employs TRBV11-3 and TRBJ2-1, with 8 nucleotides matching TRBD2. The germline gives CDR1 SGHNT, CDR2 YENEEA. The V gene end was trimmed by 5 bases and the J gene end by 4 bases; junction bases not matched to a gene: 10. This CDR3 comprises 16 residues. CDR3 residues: CASSPESGSTYNEQFF. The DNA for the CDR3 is TGTGCCAGCAGCCCAGAAAGCGGGAGTACGTACAATGAGCAGTTCTTC. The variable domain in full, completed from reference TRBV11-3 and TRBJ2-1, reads EAGVVQSPRYKIIEKKQPVAFWCNPISGHNTLYWYLQNLGQGPELLIRYENEEAVDDSQLPKDRFSAERLKGVDSTLKIQPAELGDSAVYLCASSPESGSTYNEQFFGPGTRLTVL.

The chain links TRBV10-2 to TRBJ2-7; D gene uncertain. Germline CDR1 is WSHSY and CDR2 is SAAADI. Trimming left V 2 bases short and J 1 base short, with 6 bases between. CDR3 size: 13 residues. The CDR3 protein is CASSEPISYEQYF. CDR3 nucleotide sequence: TGCGCCAGCAGTGAGCCCATTTCCTACGAGCAGTACTTC.

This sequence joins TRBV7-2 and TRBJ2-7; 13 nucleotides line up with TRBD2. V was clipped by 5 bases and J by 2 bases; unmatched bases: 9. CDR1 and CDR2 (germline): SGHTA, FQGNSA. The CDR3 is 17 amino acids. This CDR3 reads CASSLRTSGGPTYEQYF. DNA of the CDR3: TGTGCCAGCAGCCTCCGGACTAGCGGGGGACCTACCTACGAGCAGTACTTC.

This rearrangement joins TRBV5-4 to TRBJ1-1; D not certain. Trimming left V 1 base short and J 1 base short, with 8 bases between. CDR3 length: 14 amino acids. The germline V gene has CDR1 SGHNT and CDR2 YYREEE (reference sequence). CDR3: CASSLRFRNTEAFF. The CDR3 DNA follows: TGTGCCAGCAGCTTGAGATTCAGGAACACTGAAGCTTTCTTT.

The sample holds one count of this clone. The CDR3 here is CASSIRGNTEAFF. CDR3 nucleotide sequence: TGTGCCAGTAGTATCAGGGGTAACACTGAAGCTTTCTTT. This chain connects TRBV19 to TRBJ1-1, with D maybe TRBD1 (6 bases). The CDR3 has 13 amino acids. Per germline, CDR1 LNHDA and CDR2 SQIVND (reference sequence). V dropped 3 bases and J dropped 2 bases, with 7 bases sitting between them.

CDR3 region: CASSPSDSGLDIQYF. DNA of the CDR3: TGTGCCAGCAGTCCTTCGGACAGTGGGCTGGACATTCAGTACTTC. The chain has TRBV6-5 and TRBJ2-4, with D possibly being TRBD1 (6 bases). Germline CDR1 is MNHEY and CDR2 is SVGAGI. Trimming removed 5 bases at V and 8 bases at J, with 19 bases between. This CDR3 has 15 residues.

The CDR3 DNA reads TGTGCCAGCAGCTTGGACCCTGGAAACACCATATATTTT. Translated: CASSLDPGNTIYF. The chain has TRBV5-6 and TRBJ1-3; D uncertain. CDR3 length: 13 amino acids. Germline loops: CDR1 SGHDT, CDR2 YYEEEE. The V and J ends lost 0 bases and 2 bases respectively, with 3 bases between them.

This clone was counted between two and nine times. The CDR3 region is CASSYSGVRGNTIYF. The CDR3 DNA reads TGTGCCAGCAGTTACTCCGGGGTTAGAGGAAACACCATATATTTT. J is TRBJ1-3 and V is TRBV6-5; D is ambiguous. Trimming shortened V by 0 bases and J by 4 bases, and 10 bases separated the two germline ends. The CDR3 contains 15 residues. Per the germline V gene, CDR1 is MNHEY and CDR2 is SVGAGI.

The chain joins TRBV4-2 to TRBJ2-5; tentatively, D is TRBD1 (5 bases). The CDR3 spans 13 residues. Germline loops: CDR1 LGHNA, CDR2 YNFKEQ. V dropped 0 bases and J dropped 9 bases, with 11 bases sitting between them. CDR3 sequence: CASSQEVGVAQYF. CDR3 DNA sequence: TGTGCCAGCAGCCAAGAGGTAGGGGTGGCCCAGTACTTC.